These 30 T cell receptor beta chains share one sample of origin, sequenced in a study of blood T cell repertoires in COVID-19. Assay: immunoSEQ multiplex PCR; the TCRdb copy retains only in-frame clones and omits some. The table shows over 350,000 clones, with 91% occurring only once. The specimen was PBMCs or T cells enriched from blood (not recorded which). These receptors were obtained from a middle-aged woman who had been exposed to COVID-19.

This clone appeared once. In DNA form, the CDR3 reads TGTGCCATCAGTGACAGGGAGGGGACTGAAGCTTTCTTT. Translating it yields CAISDREGTEAFF. The chain combines TRBV10-3 with TRBJ1-1; D is possibly TRBD1 (5 bases). The CDR3 runs 13 residues. The V gene lost 3 bases and the J gene lost 5 bases, with 10 bases spanning the gap. Germline lookup yields CDR1 ENHRY and CDR2 SYGVKD.

Remarks on this clone: Other nucleotide sequences from this sample produce the same CDR3. This chain joins TRBV27 and TRBJ1-5, with D perhaps matching TRBD1 (6 bases). The germline V gene has CDR1 MNHEY and CDR2 SMNVEV (reference sequence). V was pared by 6 bases and J by 6 bases, with 9 bases between. This CDR3 is 12 amino acids long. The CDR3 DNA sequence: TGTGCCAGCAGCCTCAGGGGTCAGCCCCAGCATTTT. Amino acids: CASSLRGQPQHF.

The chain uses TRBV18 and TRBJ1-2; TRBD1 aligns across 7 bases. The germline CDR1 and CDR2 sequences are KGHSH and LQKENI. The CDR3 contains 14 residues. V shed 6 bases and J 3 bases; nucleotides not matched to a gene: 7. The CDR3 loop is CASSPTGTDYGYTF. As DNA, the CDR3 is TGTGCCAGCTCCCCGACAGGGACTGACTATGGCTACACCTTC.

The rearrangement links TRBV2 to TRBJ1-5, with 10 nucleotides matching TRBD1. In germline, CDR1 is SNHLY, CDR2 FYNNEI. The CDR3 length is 13 residues. Trimming removed 11 bases from V and 3 bases from J; junction bases left unmatched: 4. The CDR3 region has the DNA TGTGCCGGGACAGGGGATCCCAATCAGCCCCAGCATTTT. It encodes CAGTGDPNQPQHF.

V usage is TRBV7-3 and J usage is TRBJ1-1; 7 bases align to TRBD1. The V and J ends lost 5 bases and 0 bases, in that order; junction bases with no gene match: 6. Germline CDR1 is SGHTA and CDR2 is FQGTGA. This CDR3 comprises 15 residues. The CDR3 loop reads CASSLMGQLNTEAFF. The CDR3 region has the DNA TGTGCCAGCAGCCTCATGGGACAGCTGAACACTGAAGCTTTCTTT.

This chain connects TRBV29-1 to TRBJ2-7, with TRBD2 matching 7 bases. The germline CDR1 and CDR2 sequences are SQVTM and ANQGSEA. The V and J ends lost 4 bases and 3 bases, in that order; junction bases with no gene match: 3. The CDR3 covers 12 residues. The CDR3 spells CSVGGRYYEQYF. The CDR3 DNA sequence: TGCAGCGTTGGCGGGAGATACTACGAGCAGTACTTC.

The chain uses TRBV18 and TRBJ2-7; D perhaps matches TRBD1 (5 bases). Trimming cost V 3 bases and J 2 bases, with 14 bases left between them. The CDR3 extends over 15 amino acids. Per the germline V gene, CDR1 is KGHSH and CDR2 is LQKENI. The CDR3 coding sequence is TGTGCCAGCTCACCGCGGCAGGGCAATGCCTACGAGCAGTACTTC. This gives the protein CASSPRQGNAYEQYF.

The chain joins TRBV3-1 (or the pseudogene TRBV3-2) to TRBJ2-7; TRBD1 matches 11 bases. The V gene's germline CDR1 is LGHDT and CDR2 YNNKEL (reference sequence). The trim removed 4 bases at V and 4 bases at J, leaving 9 bases unmatched. This CDR3 region has 16 residues. The CDR3 nucleotides are TGTGCCAGCAGCCTAAGACCGGGACAGGGGGAGTACGAGCAGTACTTC. It translates to CASSLRPGQGEYEQYF.

This chain joins TRBV2 and TRBJ1-2, with a weak D call TRBD1 (5 bases). The germline V gene has CDR1 SNHLY and CDR2 FYNNEI. Between the trimmed V and J ends, which lost 8 bases and 3 bases, there was a span of 10 bases. CDR3 size: 12 residues. The CDR3 DNA sequence: TGTGCCAGCCGCCAGGGTTACTATGGCTACACCTTC. Translated: CASRQGYYGYTF.

The chain joins TRBV14 to TRBJ1-4, with TRBD1 matching over 8 bases. V was clipped by 0 bases and J by 8 bases; unmatched bases: 11. The CDR3 covers 17 residues. Germline CDR1 is SGHDN and CDR2 is FVKESK. The CDR3 region has the DNA TGTGCCAGCAGCCAAGATCTATCCAGGACAGGGATCGAAAAACTGTTTTTT. Translation gives CASSQDLSRTGIEKLFF. The whole variable domain, remainder taken from reference TRBV14 and TRBJ1-4, is EAGVTQFPSHSVIEKGQTVTLRCDPISGHDNLYWYRRVMGKEIKFLLHFVKESKQDESGMPNNRFLAERTGGTYSTLKVQPAELEDSGVYFCASSQDLSRTGIEKLFFGSGTQLSVL.

The rearrangement joins TRBV2 to TRBJ2-1; D possibly corresponds to TRBD2 (5 bases). The V gene's germline CDR1 is SNHLY and CDR2 FYNNEI. Trimming took 5 bases from V and 0 from J, leaving 11 bases between them. The CDR3 sequence is 15 residues long. CDR3 protein: CASSKTTLSYNEQFF. DNA of the CDR3: TGTGCCAGCAGTAAGACTACCCTCTCCTACAATGAGCAGTTCTTC.

The gene calls are TRBV23-1 and TRBJ1-3, with 7 bases fitting TRBD1. TRBV23-1 is given ORF status, its function remaining uncertain. V lost 0 bases to trimming and J lost 6 bases; unmatched junction nucleotides: 8. CDR3 length: 16 residues. The CDR3 DNA sequence: TGCGCCAGCAGTCAATCTGACGGGACAGCGTTAAACACCATATATTTT. Translation: CASSQSDGTALNTIYF.

The chain couples TRBV5-1 to TRBJ2-1; 12 bases map to TRBD2. This CDR3 spans 15 amino acids. Germline V gives CDR1 SGHRS, CDR2 YFSETQ. V shed 3 bases and J 6 bases; nucleotides not matched to a gene: 4. The CDR3 DNA follows: TGCGCCAGCAGCTGGGGACTAGCGGGTGCCAATGAGCAGTTCTTC. Its translation is CASSWGLAGANEQFF. The full variable domain, completed using reference TRBV5-1 and TRBJ2-1, is KAGVTQTPRYLIKTRGQQVTLSCSPISGHRSVSWYQQTPGQGLQFLFEYFSETQRNKGNFPGRFSGRQFSNSRSEMNVSTLELGDSALYLCASSWGLAGANEQFFGPGTRLTVL.

This clone has just a few counts. This rearrangement joins TRBV2 to TRBJ1-4, with 8 bases identical to TRBD1. V trimming: 6 bases; J trimming: 7 bases; junction bases outside the gene matches: 10. Germline lookup yields CDR1 SNHLY and CDR2 FYNNEI. The CDR3 length is 15 residues. The CDR3 DNA reads as TGTGCCAGCAGGGACAGGGAGACGAGGGGTGAAAAACTGTTTTTT. This encodes CASRDRETRGEKLFF.

The rearrangement joins TRBV29-1 to TRBJ2-1; D may be TRBD2 (5 bases). This CDR3 is 12 amino acids long. Germline CDR1 SQVTM, CDR2 ANQGSEA. V dropped 7 bases and J dropped 5 bases, with 12 bases sitting between them. CDR3 bases: TGCAGCGCCGGAGCAGCGGACAATGAGCAGTTCTTC. Its protein is CSAGAADNEQFF.

V is TRBV25-1 and J is TRBJ2-1, with TRBD2 matching 8 bases. The V and J ends lost 4 bases and 7 bases, in that order; junction bases with no gene match: 12. The germline V gene has CDR1 MGHDK and CDR2 SYGVNS. The CDR3 is 16 amino acids. CDR3 sequence: CASSGPPAGAGNEQFF. The CDR3 DNA is TGTGCCAGCAGTGGCCCTCCAGCGGGAGCCGGGAATGAGCAGTTCTTC.

As DNA, the CDR3 is TGTGCCAGCAGTCCCCGAGGGGACAGACGCTCCTACAATGAGCAGTTCTTC. Its protein product is CASSPRGDRRSYNEQFF. This chain connects TRBV6-6 to TRBJ2-1, with 7 positions matching TRBD1. V lost 5 bases to trimming and J lost 0 bases; unmatched junction nucleotides: 10. Germline V gene lookup returns CDR1 MNHNY and CDR2 SVGAGI (reference sequence). This CDR3 is 17 amino acids long.

The chain is built from TRBV11-2 and TRBJ2-1; tentatively, D is TRBD2 (6 bases). The germline V and J ends were trimmed by 5 bases and 7 bases, with 12 bases remaining between them. The length of the CDR3 is 13 residues. Looked up from germline, CDR1 is SGHAT and CDR2 is FQNNGV. The CDR3 DNA follows: TGTGCCAGCAGCCGGACTCGGGGGAATGAGCAGTTCTTC. It is translated as CASSRTRGNEQFF.

The chain joins TRBV6-5 to TRBJ1-1; 8 positions match TRBD1. Germline CDR1 is MNHEY and CDR2 is SVGAGI. Germline trimming cut 6 bases from V and 6 bases from J; bases unmatched to any gene: 12. The CDR3 extends over 15 amino acids. The CDR3 region is CASSSTGVGFPEAFF. The CDR3 region has the DNA TGTGCCAGCAGCTCGACAGGGGTCGGGTTCCCTGAAGCTTTCTTT.

J is TRBJ1-1 and V is TRBV24-1; 8 nucleotides align to TRBD1. Germline trimming cut 7 bases from V and 1 base from J; bases unmatched to any gene: 13. The length of the CDR3 is 17 residues. The V gene's germline CDR1 is KGHDR and CDR2 SFDVKD. CDR3 nucleotides: TGTGCCACCAGCCCTGGCCCGGGACAGGCTTCGAACACTGAAGCTTTCTTT. Translated: CATSPGPGQASNTEAFF.

This chain links TRBV6-1 with TRBJ2-5, with 11 nucleotides matching TRBD2. The CDR3 is 17 amino acids. Unmatched junction bases numbered 10, after V lost 3 bases and J lost 4 bases. Germline V gene data show CDR1 as MNHNS and CDR2 as SASEGT. DNA for the CDR3: TGTGCCAGCAGTGAGCGACTAGCGGGATTGGCGGTAGAGACCCAGTACTTC. Encoded protein: CASSERLAGLAVETQYF.

This chain connects TRBV15 to TRBJ1-2; D gene unclear. Germline V gene lookup returns CDR1 LNHNV and CDR2 YYDKDF (reference sequence). The CDR3 length is 15 residues. Trimming pared 0 bases from V and 5 bases from J, leaving 13 bases between. This CDR3 is CATSRDRGSGYGYTF. The CDR3 nucleotides are TGTGCCACCAGCAGAGATCGGGGTAGTGGGTATGGCTACACCTTC.

This rearrangement joins TRBV5-8 to TRBJ1-6, with D tentatively TRBD1 (5 bases). The CDR3 is made up of 16 amino acids. The germline V gene has CDR1 SGHTS and CDR2 YDEGEE. The germline V and J ends were trimmed by 0 bases and 8 bases, with 15 bases remaining between them. In DNA, the CDR3 is TGTGCCAGCAGCTTGGTCGGGGGACGATGGGATTCACCCCTCCACTTT. This sequence encodes CASSLVGGRWDSPLHF.

The rearrangement joins TRBV5-1 to TRBJ1-5; D ambiguous. CDR3 length equals 13 residues. Trimming removed 3 bases at V and 7 bases at J, with 11 bases between. Germline CDR1 is SGHRS and CDR2 is YFSETQ. CDR3 coding DNA: TGCGCCAGCAGCTCCTCACCGGGGCAGCCCCAGCATTTT. Translating it yields CASSSSPGQPQHF.

The J gene is TRBJ2-7, the V gene TRBV18; 9 bases fit TRBD1. The germline gives CDR1 KGHSH, CDR2 LQKENI. This CDR3 has 17 amino acids. The J segment lost 3 bases and the V segment lost 3 bases, leaving 12 bases of the junction unmatched. CDR3 loop: CASSPLTGGGRSYEQYF. In DNA form, the CDR3 reads TGTGCCAGCTCACCCTTGACAGGGGGTGGGAGAAGCTACGAGCAGTACTTC.

The V gene is TRBV6-5, the J gene TRBJ1-2; D may be TRBD1 (6 bases). The CDR3 runs 12 residues. CDR1 and CDR2 from the germline V gene are MNHEY and SVGAGI. V lost 5 bases, J lost 5 bases, and 9 bases lay in between. For the CDR3, the DNA is TGTGCCAGCAGTCTACAGGGTTATGGCTACACCTTC. It is translated as CASSLQGYGYTF.

The chain employs TRBV14 and TRBJ1-1; D is unclear. With 1 base removed from V and 1 base from J, the gap between germline ends came to 13 bases. The CDR3 runs 16 residues. CDR1 and CDR2 from the germline V gene are SGHDN and FVKESK. The CDR3 DNA is TGTGCCAGCAGCCAAGTGGGAAGGGAGCGGAACACTGAAGCTTTCTTT. Residues: CASSQVGRERNTEAFF.

This clone has only one observation. The chain uses TRBV29-1 and TRBJ1-4; no clear D gene. The CDR3 spans 14 residues. Germline V gene sequence: CDR1 SQVTM, CDR2 ANQGSEA. Deletions cut 5 bases from V and 8 bases from J, with 18 bases between. Here the CDR3 reads CSVMDSSDGEKLFF. CDR3 nucleotides: TGCAGCGTTATGGATAGTAGTGACGGGGAAAAACTGTTTTTT.

This sequence joins TRBV27 and TRBJ2-5; TRBD1 agrees at 10 bases. CDR3 length: 15 amino acids. CDR1 is MNHEY, CDR2 SMNVEV, per germline (reference sequence). J was trimmed by 5 bases and V by 5 bases; bases with no gene match: 8. The CDR3: CASSLRQGARETQYF. The CDR3 DNA follows: TGTGCCAGCAGTCTCCGACAGGGGGCGCGGGAGACCCAGTACTTC.

The V and J genes are TRBV5-4 and TRBJ2-2; 9 bases fit TRBD2. The junction had 8 bases not matched to a gene; V was cut back by 2 bases and J by 6 bases. The CDR3 sequence is 16 residues long. Germline V gene lookup returns CDR1 SGHNT and CDR2 YYREEE (reference sequence). The CDR3 coding sequence is TGTGCCAGCAGCTTAGCGGGGGGCGGGTATGCCGGGGAGCTGTTTTTT. Translated: CASSLAGGGYAGELFF.